A single sample is the source of the 24 T cell receptor beta chains below, sequenced in a study of Tregs in tolerant kidney transplant recipients. TCRdb keeps only in-frame clones here, not all; method: immunoSEQ multiplex PCR. The table has 98,000 or so clones, 90% seen once; the top ten hold roughly 0.31%. Material: CD4+ T cells from blood, obtained before the transplant. The source of these receptors is a human donor who received a combined kidney and bone marrow transplant.

The rearrangement links TRBV6-5 to TRBJ1-2, with D tentatively TRBD1 (5 bases). The ends were cut back, 1 base at V and 6 bases at J, with 9 bases in the middle. The length of the CDR3 is 13 residues. Germline lookup yields CDR1 MNHEY and CDR2 SVGAGI. CDR3 DNA sequence: TGTGCCAGCAGTTACTTCAGGGCCCATGGCTACACCTTC. This gives the protein CASSYFRAHGYTF.

This sequence joins TRBV11-3 and TRBJ1-5; D is unresolved. Germline V gives CDR1 SGHNT, CDR2 YENEEA. The CDR3 runs to 13 residues. Trimming pared 1 base from V and 4 bases from J, leaving 5 bases between. CDR3: CASSLAGNQPQHF. DNA of the CDR3: TGTGCCAGCAGCTTAGCAGGAAATCAGCCCCAGCATTTT. Full variable domain (outside the CDR3, taken from reference TRBV11-3 and TRBJ1-5): EAGVVQSPRYKIIEKKQPVAFWCNPISGHNTLYWYLQNLGQGPELLIRYENEEAVDDSQLPKDRFSAERLKGVDSTLKIQPAELGDSAVYLCASSLAGNQPQHFGDGTRLSIL.

The chain has TRBV11-2 and TRBJ2-2; D unresolved. The V gene's germline CDR1 is SGHAT and CDR2 FQNNGV. CDR3 length equals 15 residues. Between the trimmed V and J ends, which lost 1 base and 1 base, there was a span of 7 bases. DNA for the CDR3: TGTGCCAGCAGCTTAGTCGCAGGGAACACCGGGGAGCTGTTTTTT. This gives the protein CASSLVAGNTGELFF.

The J gene is TRBJ2-5, the V gene TRBV7-2; possibly TRBD2 for D (5 bases). CDR3 length: 14 amino acids. The V gene's germline CDR1 is SGHTA and CDR2 FQGNSA. The V and J ends lost 5 bases and 5 bases respectively, with 15 bases between them. The CDR3 is CASSRFSGRETQYF. CDR3 sequence (DNA): TGTGCCAGCAGCCGGTTTTCGGGAAGGGAGACCCAGTACTTC. Complete variable domain (other parts from reference TRBV7-2 and TRBJ2-5): GAGVSQSPSNKVTEKGKDVELRCDPISGHTALYWYRQSLGQGLEFLIYFQGNSAPDKSGLPSDRFSAERTGGSVSTLTIQRTQQEDSAVYLCASSRFSGRETQYFGPGTRLLVL.

This clone was counted between two and nine times. The chain links TRBV7-2 to TRBJ1-2; 8 bases are a match to TRBD1. This CDR3 spans 14 amino acids. J gave up 3 bases and V 6 bases, and 6 bases lay outside the gene matches. Germline assignment: CDR1 SGHTA and CDR2 FQGNSA. Written as DNA, the CDR3 is TGTGCCAGCAGTCAGACAGGGGCTGACTATGGCTACACCTTC. Amino acids: CASSQTGADYGYTF.

This clone was picked up a small number of times. This chain connects TRBV7-2 to TRBJ2-4; 8 bases align to TRBD2. CDR1 and CDR2 (germline): SGHTA, FQGNSA. The CDR3 covers 14 residues. V shed 5 bases, J shed 8 bases, and the junction held 8 bases outside the gene matches. The CDR3 DNA sequence: TGTGCCAGCAGCCCCCTGGGTAGCGGGGACATTCAGTACTTC. Translating it yields CASSPLGSGDIQYF.

V usage is TRBV19 and J usage is TRBJ2-3; D might be TRBD1 (5 bases). V lost 10 bases and J lost 0, with 14 bases in between. The CDR3 has 14 residues. Looked up from germline, CDR1 is LNHDA and CDR2 is SQIVND (reference sequence). CDR3 DNA sequence: TGTGCCACAAAACAGGTATCTAGCACAGATACGCAGTATTTT. Amino acid sequence: CATKQVSSTDTQYF.

V and J are TRBV18 and TRBJ2-1; possibly TRBD2 for D (5 bases). Between the trimmed V and J ends, which lost 3 bases and 8 bases, there was a span of 11 bases. The germline V gene encodes CDR1 KGHSH and CDR2 LQKENI. CDR3 length: 13 amino acids. CDR3 residues: CASSPHAGDEQFF. CDR3 nucleotides: TGTGCCAGCTCACCGCACGCGGGCGATGAGCAGTTCTTC.

This rearrangement joins TRBV5-4 to TRBJ2-7; TRBD1 aligns across 12 bases. J gave up 4 bases and V 7 bases, and 3 bases lay outside the gene matches. CDR1 is SGHNT and CDR2 is YYREEE in the germline V gene (reference sequence). The CDR3 length is 13 residues. Written as DNA, the CDR3 is TGTGCCAGCCAGGGACAGGGGGCTTACGAGCAGTACTTC. As protein: CASQGQGAYEQYF.

The V and J genes are TRBV6-5 and TRBJ2-7, with 12 bases fitting TRBD2. The ends lost 6 bases at V and 2 bases at J; junction bases unmatched: 2. The germline V gene encodes CDR1 MNHEY and CDR2 SVGAGI. The length of the CDR3 is 14 residues. CDR3 sequence: CASRGTSGPYEQYF. DNA of the CDR3: TGTGCCAGCAGGGGGACTAGCGGGCCCTACGAGCAGTACTTC.

This chain links TRBV5-5 with TRBJ2-5; maybe TRBD1 (6 bases). V was cut by 0 bases and J by 6 bases, with 15 bases left in between. Germline CDR1 SGHKS, CDR2 YYEKEE (reference sequence). The CDR3 sequence is 15 residues long. CDR3 sequence reads: CASSLEGGTGKTQYF. The CDR3 nucleotides are TGTGCCAGCAGCTTGGAAGGGGGTACCGGAAAGACCCAGTACTTC.

The V and J genes are TRBV10-1 and TRBJ2-3; D may be TRBD2 (5 bases). Trimming cost V 3 bases and J 1 base, with 11 bases left between them. Looked up from germline, CDR1 is WNHNN and CDR2 is SYGVQD (reference sequence). The CDR3 has 15 residues. The DNA of the CDR3 is TGCGCCAGCAGTGATGCTGGAGGAGGCACAGATACGCAGTATTTT. Amino acid sequence: CASSDAGGGTDTQYF.

CDR3 DNA sequence: TGTGCCAGCAGCTCCCGGGACTTCGACGGAGAGACCCAGTACTTC. Protein sequence: CASSSRDFDGETQYF. The rearrangement links TRBV7-9 to TRBJ2-5; perhaps TRBD2 as D (6 bases). Trimming shortened V by 4 bases and J by 4 bases, and 16 bases separated the two germline ends. This CDR3 has 15 residues. Germline CDR1 reads SEHNR; CDR2 reads FQNEAQ (reference sequence).

The V and J genes are TRBV15 and TRBJ2-7, with TRBD2 matching 9 bases. From germline, CDR1 is LNHNV and CDR2 YYDKDF (reference sequence). The CDR3 is made up of 12 amino acids. V lost 8 bases, J lost 2 bases, and 1 base stayed unmatched. The CDR3 DNA reads as TGTGCCACCGCGGGAGGGCCCTACGAGCAGTACTTC. This sequence encodes CATAGGPYEQYF.

This clone was detected only once. The V call is TRBV30, the J call TRBJ2-2; 10 bases agree with TRBD2. The junction had 8 bases not matched to a gene; V was cut back by 2 bases and J by 8 bases. The CDR3 consists of 15 residues. The V gene's germline CDR1 is GTSNPN and CDR2 SVGIG (reference sequence). The CDR3 spells CAWSKGLAGAGELFF. The CDR3 coding sequence is TGTGCCTGGAGTAAGGGTCTAGCGGGAGCGGGGGAGCTGTTTTTT.

The genes are TRBV5-1 and TRBJ2-7; perhaps TRBD1 as D (5 bases). The V gene lost 0 bases and the J gene lost 5 bases, with 9 bases spanning the gap. Germline CDR1 and CDR2: SGHRS and YFSETQ. The CDR3 spans 13 residues. CDR3 loop: CASSLGQGDEQYF. CDR3 sequence (DNA): TGCGCCAGCAGCTTGGGGCAGGGCGACGAGCAGTACTTC.

CDR3 protein: CASSPGQPKETQYF. The CDR3 region has the DNA TGTGCCAGCAGCCCTGGACAGCCGAAAGAGACCCAGTACTTC. The chain carries TRBV7-2 and TRBJ2-5, with D perhaps TRBD1 (6 bases). Trimming removed 5 bases from V and 3 bases from J, with 13 bases in between. Looked up from germline, CDR1 is SGHTA and CDR2 is FQGNSA. This CDR3 is 14 amino acids long.

This clone was found once. The chain joins TRBV6-5 to TRBJ1-6, with D possibly TRBD1 on 5 matching bases. In germline, CDR1 is MNHEY, CDR2 SVGAGI. The CDR3 is 15 residues long. V was trimmed by 7 bases and J by 0 bases, leaving 10 bases between them. The CDR3 sequence: CASKPGGSYNSPLHF. Here the CDR3 DNA reads TGTGCCAGCAAACCCGGGGGCTCCTATAATTCACCCCTCCACTTT.

This clone showed up just once. The genes are TRBV6-5 and TRBJ1-1; D remains ambiguous. This CDR3 contains 12 residues. The germline V and J ends were trimmed by 8 bases and 4 bases, with 11 bases remaining between them. Germline values: CDR1 MNHEY, CDR2 SVGAGI. The chain's CDR3 is CASCRGGTEAFF. The CDR3, as DNA: TGTGCCAGCTGCCGAGGTGGCACTGAAGCTTTCTTT.

J is TRBJ1-5 and V is TRBV19; D call uncertain. Trimming took 4 bases from V and 4 from J, leaving 11 bases between them. This CDR3 comprises 14 residues. Germline CDR1 reads LNHDA; CDR2 reads SQIVND (reference sequence). CDR3 DNA: TGTGCCAGTAGTAGGGCCGTCGATAATCAGCCCCAGCATTTT. It yields the protein CASSRAVDNQPQHF. Looking up the rest from reference TRBV19 and TRBJ1-5 gives the full variable domain: DGGITQSPKYLFRKEGQNVTLSCEQNLNHDAMYWYRQDPGQGLRLIYYSQIVNDFQKGDIAEGYSVSREKKESFPLTVTSAQKNPTAFYLCASSRAVDNQPQHFGDGTRLSIL.

V and J are TRBV28 and TRBJ2-3, with TRBD2 identical over 12 bases. V shed 3 bases and J 6 bases; nucleotides not matched to a gene: 10. The length of the CDR3 is 17 residues. Germline assignment: CDR1 MDHEN and CDR2 SYDVKM. The CDR3 DNA reads as TGTGCCAGCAGTTTGGCTAGCGGGGGGGCCTCGGTCGATACGCAGTATTTT. Translating gives CASSLASGGASVDTQYF. Complete variable domain (other parts from reference TRBV28 and TRBJ2-3): DVKVTQSSRYLVKRTGEKVFLECVQDMDHENMFWYRQDPGLGLRLIYFSYDVKMKEKGDIPEGYSVSREKKERFSLILESASTNQTSMYLCASSLASGGASVDTQYFGPGTRLTVL.

The chain is built from TRBV5-1 and TRBJ2-2; 9 bases are shared with TRBD1. This CDR3 is built from 17 residues. With V trimmed by 4 bases and J by 7 bases, 14 bases remained unmatched. CDR1 SGHRS and CDR2 YFSETQ come from the germline V gene. In nucleotides, the CDR3 is TGCGCCAGCAGCCAGGGACAGGGCCCTATGTGGGGCGGGGAGCTGTTTTTT. Translation: CASSQGQGPMWGGELFF.

V and J are TRBV12-5 and TRBJ1-1; D remains unclear. Per the germline V gene, CDR1 is LGHNT and CDR2 is FRNRAP. The CDR3 contains 16 residues. Trimming removed 1 base at V and 4 bases at J, with 16 bases between. The CDR3 DNA is TGTGCTAGTGGTTTGGCCCTAGTGGACGCGGGCACTGAAGCTTTCTTT. Protein sequence: CASGLALVDAGTEAFF.

The chain carries TRBV5-1 and TRBJ2-1; 11 bases match TRBD2. The V gene's germline CDR1 is SGHRS and CDR2 YFSETQ. The CDR3 runs to 15 residues. The V and J ends lost 4 bases and 2 bases, in that order; junction bases with no gene match: 2. The CDR3 loop reads CASSPTSGTYNEQFF. The DNA for the CDR3 is TGCGCCAGCAGCCCGACTAGCGGGACCTACAATGAGCAGTTCTTC.